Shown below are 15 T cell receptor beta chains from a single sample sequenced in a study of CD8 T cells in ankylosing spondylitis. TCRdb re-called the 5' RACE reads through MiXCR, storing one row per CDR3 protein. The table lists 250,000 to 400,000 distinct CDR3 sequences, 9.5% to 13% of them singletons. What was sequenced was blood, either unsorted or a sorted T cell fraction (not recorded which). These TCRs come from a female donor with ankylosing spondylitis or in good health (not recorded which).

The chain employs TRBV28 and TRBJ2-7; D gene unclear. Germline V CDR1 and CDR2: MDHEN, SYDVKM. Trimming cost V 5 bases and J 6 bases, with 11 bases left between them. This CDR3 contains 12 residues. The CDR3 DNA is TGTGCCAGCAGTATCCCCGGTCGCGAGCAGTACTTC. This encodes CASSIPGREQYF.

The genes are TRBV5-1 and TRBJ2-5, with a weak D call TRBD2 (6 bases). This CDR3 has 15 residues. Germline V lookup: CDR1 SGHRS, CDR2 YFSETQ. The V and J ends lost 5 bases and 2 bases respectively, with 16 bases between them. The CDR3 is CASSLPGAGQETQYF. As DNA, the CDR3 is TGCGCCAGCAGTTTACCCGGGGCGGGACAAGAGACCCAGTACTTC.

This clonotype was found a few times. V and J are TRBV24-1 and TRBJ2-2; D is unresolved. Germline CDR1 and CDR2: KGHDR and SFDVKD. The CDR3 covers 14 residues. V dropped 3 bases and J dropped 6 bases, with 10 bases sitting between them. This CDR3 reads CATSDGILSGELFF. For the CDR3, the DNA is TGTGCCACCAGTGATGGGATTTTGTCCGGGGAGCTGTTTTTT.

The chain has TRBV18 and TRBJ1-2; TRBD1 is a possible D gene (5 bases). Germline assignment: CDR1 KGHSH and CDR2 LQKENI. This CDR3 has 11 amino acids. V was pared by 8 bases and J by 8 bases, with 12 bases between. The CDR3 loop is CASGQGEGYTF. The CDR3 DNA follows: TGTGCCAGCGGGCAGGGCGAAGGCTACACCTTC.

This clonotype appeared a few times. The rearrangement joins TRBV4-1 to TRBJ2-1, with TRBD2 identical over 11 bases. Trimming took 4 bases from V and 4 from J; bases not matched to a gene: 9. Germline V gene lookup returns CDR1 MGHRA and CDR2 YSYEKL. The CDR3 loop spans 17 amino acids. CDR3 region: CASSLIAGGGVYNEQFF. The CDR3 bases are TGCGCCAGCAGCCTAATAGCGGGAGGGGGGGTATACAATGAGCAGTTCTTC.

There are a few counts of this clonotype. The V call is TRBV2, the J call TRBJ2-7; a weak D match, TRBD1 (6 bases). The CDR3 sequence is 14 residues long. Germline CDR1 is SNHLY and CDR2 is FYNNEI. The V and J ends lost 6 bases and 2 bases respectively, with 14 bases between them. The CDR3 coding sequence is TGTGCCAGCAGGATGGACAGTACCGCCTACGAGCAGTACTTC. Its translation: CASRMDSTAYEQYF. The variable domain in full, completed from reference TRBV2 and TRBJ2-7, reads EPEVTQTPSHQVTQMGQEVILRCVPISNHLYFYWYRQILGQKVEFLVSFYNNEISEKSEIFDDQFSVERPDGSNFTLKIRSTKLEDSAMYFCASRMDSTAYEQYFGPGTRLTVT.

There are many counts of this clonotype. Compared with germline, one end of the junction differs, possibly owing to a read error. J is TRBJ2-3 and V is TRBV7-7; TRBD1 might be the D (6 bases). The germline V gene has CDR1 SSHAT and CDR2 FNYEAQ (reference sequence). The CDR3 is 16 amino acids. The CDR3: CASSQGGSAWTDTQYF. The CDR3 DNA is TGTGCTAGCAGCCAAGGGGGTAGTGCCTGGACAGATACGCAGTATTTT.

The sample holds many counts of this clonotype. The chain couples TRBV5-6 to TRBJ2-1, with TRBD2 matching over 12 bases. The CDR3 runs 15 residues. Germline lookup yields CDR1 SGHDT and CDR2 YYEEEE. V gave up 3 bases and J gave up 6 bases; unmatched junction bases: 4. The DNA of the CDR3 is TGTGCCAGCAGCTGGGGACTAGCGGGTGCCAATGAGCAGTTCTTC. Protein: CASSWGLAGANEQFF. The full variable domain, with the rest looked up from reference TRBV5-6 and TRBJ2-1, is DAGVTQSPTHLIKTRGQQVTLRCSPKSGHDTVSWYQQALGQGPQFIFQYYEEEERQRGNFPDRFSGHQFPNYSSELNVNALLLGDSALYLCASSWGLAGANEQFFGPGTRLTVL.

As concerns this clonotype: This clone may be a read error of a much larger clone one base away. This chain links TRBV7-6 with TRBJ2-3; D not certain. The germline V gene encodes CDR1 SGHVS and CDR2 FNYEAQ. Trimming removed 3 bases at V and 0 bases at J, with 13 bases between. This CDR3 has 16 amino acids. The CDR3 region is CASSFRQASSTDTQYF. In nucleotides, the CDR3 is TGTGCCAGCAGCTTCCGACAAGCGAGCAGCACAGATACGCAGTATTTT.

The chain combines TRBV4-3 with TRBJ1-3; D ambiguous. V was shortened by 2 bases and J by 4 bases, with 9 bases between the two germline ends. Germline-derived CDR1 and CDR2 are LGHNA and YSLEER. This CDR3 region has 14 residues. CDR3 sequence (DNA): TGCGCCAGCAGCCAAATAAGCGGGGGAAACACCATATATTTT. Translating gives CASSQISGGNTIYF.

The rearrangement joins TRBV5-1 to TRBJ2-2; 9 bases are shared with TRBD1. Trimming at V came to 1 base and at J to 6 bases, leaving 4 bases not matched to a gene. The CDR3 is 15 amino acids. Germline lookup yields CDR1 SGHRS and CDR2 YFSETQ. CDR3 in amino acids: CASSLRTGAAGELFF. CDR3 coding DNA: TGCGCCAGCAGCTTGAGGACAGGGGCGGCCGGGGAGCTGTTTTTT.

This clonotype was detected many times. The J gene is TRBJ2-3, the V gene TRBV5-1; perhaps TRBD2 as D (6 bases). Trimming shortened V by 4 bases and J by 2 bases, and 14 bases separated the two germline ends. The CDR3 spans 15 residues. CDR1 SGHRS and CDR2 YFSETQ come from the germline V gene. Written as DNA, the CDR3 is TGCGCCAGCAGCGACCGGCGGGGCTTCACAGATACGCAGTATTTT. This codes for CASSDRRGFTDTQYF.

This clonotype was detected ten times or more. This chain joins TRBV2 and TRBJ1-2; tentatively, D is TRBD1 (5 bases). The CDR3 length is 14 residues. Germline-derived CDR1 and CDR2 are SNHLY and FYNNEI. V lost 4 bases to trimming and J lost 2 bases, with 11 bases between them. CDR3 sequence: CASSASTANYGYTF. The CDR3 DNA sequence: TGTGCCAGCAGTGCCTCGACAGCCAACTATGGCTACACCTTC.

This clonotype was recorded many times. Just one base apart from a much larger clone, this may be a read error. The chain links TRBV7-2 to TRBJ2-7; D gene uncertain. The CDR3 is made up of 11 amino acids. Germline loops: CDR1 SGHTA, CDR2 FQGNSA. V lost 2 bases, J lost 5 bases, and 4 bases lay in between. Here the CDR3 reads CASSLSHEQYF. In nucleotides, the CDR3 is TGTGCCAGCAGCTTATCCCACGAGCAGTACTTC. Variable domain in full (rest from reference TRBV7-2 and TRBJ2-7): GAGVSQSPSNKVTEKGKDVELRCDPISGHTALYWYRQSLGQGLEFLIYFQGNSAPDKSGLPSDRFSAERTGGSVSTLTIQRTQQEDSAVYLCASSLSHEQYFGPGTRLTVT.

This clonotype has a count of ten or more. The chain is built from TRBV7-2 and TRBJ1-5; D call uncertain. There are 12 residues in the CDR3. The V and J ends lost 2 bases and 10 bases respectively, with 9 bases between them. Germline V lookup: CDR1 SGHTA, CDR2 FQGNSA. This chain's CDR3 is CASSLFNQPQHF. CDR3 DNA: TGTGCCAGCAGCTTATTCAACCAACCCCAGCATTTT.